One TCR beta chain is described in this entry. No antigen is known for it. Per-base qualities were not stored, and no clone one base away is much larger. V is pruned by 3 bases and J by 4 bases, leaving 12 bases of the junction without a gene match. The germline V gene yields SGHDN for CDR1 and FVKESK for CDR2. The CDR3 covers 17 residues, taking in both the cysteine and the phenylalanine. Just the 51-base CDR3 DNA is kept, in frame starting at base 1. This entry comes from a study of T cell changes during pregnancy in multiple sclerosis (dated by TCRdb to about 2019). Notes on the research overall: The study looked at changes in the T cell repertoire across pregnancy in women with multiple sclerosis.

The library was generated by the immunoSEQ multiplex PCR assay. The clones in this table, taken by TCRdb from immuneACCESS, are in-frame only. Not every clone is retained; where verified, under half of the shortfall comes from an unresolved V gene, and the cause of the rest is unknown. The sample table records 60,000 to 75,000 clones; 92% of these occur just once. Together, the top ten hold more than 1.1% of the sample. The receptor was derived from a female donor with multiple sclerosis, enrolled in a pregnancy study. The chain employs TRBV14 and TRBJ2-3, and 8 bases in between align with TRBD2. The sequenced sample was peripheral blood, obtained after pregnancy. The DNA is as follows: TGTGCCAGCAGCCATGGGGCAGGTCGGGAGGGCGCAGATACGCAGTATTTT. Protein translation: CASSHGAGREGADTQYF.